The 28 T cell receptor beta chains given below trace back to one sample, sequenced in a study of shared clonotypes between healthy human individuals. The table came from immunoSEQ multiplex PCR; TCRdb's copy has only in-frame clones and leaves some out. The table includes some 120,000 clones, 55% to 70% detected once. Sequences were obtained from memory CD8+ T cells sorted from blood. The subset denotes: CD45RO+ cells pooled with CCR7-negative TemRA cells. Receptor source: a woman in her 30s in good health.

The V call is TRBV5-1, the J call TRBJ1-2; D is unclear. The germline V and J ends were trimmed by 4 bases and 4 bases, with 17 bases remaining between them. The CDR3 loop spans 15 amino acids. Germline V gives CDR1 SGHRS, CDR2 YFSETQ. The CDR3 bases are TGCGCCAGCAGCCATTCTTCTGGGTTCGGCTATGGCTACACCTTC. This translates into CASSHSSGFGYGYTF.

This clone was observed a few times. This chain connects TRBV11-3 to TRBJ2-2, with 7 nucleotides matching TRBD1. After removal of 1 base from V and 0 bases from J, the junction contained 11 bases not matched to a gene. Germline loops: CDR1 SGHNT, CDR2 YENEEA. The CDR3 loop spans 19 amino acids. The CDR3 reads CASSLGSPGGEPNTGELFF. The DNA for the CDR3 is TGTGCCAGCAGCTTAGGATCCCCAGGGGGAGAACCGAACACCGGGGAGCTGTTTTTT.

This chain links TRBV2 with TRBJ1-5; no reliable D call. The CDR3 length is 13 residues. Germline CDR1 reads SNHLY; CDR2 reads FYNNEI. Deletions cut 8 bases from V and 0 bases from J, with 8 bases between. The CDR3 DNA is TGTGCCAGCGTTGACACTAGCAATCAGCCCCAGCATTTT. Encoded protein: CASVDTSNQPQHF.

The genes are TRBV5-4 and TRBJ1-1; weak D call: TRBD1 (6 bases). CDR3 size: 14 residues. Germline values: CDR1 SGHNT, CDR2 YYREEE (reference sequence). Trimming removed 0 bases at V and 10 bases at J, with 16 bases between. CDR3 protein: CASSLASGQSGAFF. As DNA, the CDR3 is TGTGCCAGCAGCTTGGCCTCCGGACAGAGTGGAGCTTTCTTT.

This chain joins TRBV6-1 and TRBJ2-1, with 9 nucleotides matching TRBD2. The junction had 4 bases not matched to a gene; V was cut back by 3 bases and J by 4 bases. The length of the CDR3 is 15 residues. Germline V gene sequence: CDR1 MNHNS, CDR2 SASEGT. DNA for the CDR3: TGTGCCAGCAGTGAGTGGCTAGCGGGGTACAATGAGCAGTTCTTC. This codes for CASSEWLAGYNEQFF.

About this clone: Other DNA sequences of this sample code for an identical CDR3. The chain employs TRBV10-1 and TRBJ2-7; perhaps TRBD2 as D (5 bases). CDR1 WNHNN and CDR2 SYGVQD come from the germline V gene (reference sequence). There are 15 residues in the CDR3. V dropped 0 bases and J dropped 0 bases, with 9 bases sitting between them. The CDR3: CASSESPGSSYEQYF. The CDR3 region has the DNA TGCGCCAGCAGTGAGTCTCCGGGAAGCTCCTACGAGCAGTACTTC.

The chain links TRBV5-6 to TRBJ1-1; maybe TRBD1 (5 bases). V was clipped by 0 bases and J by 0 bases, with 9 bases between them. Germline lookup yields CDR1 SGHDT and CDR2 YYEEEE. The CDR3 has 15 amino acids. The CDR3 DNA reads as TGTGCCAGCAGCTTGGCCGGGGCGATGAACACTGAAGCTTTCTTT. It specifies CASSLAGAMNTEAFF.

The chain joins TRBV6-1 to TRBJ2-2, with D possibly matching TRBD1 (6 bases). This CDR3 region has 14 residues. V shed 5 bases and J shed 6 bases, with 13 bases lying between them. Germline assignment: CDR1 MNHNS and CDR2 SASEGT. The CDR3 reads CASSISGDAGELFF. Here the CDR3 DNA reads TGTGCCAGCAGTATATCAGGGGATGCCGGGGAGCTGTTTTTT.

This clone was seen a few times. CDR3 sequence: CASSQLRTGNTIYF. The CDR3 bases are TGTGCCAGCAGCCAACTACGAACTGGAAACACCATATATTTT. The V call is TRBV11-2, the J call TRBJ1-3; D unclear. V dropped 5 bases and J dropped 2 bases, with 10 bases sitting between them. There are 14 residues in the CDR3. Looked up from germline, CDR1 is SGHAT and CDR2 is FQNNGV.

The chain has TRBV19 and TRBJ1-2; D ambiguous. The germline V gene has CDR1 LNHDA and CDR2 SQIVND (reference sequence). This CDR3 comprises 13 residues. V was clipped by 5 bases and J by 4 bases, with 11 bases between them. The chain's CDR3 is CASSLSVGYGYTF. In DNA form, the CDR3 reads TGTGCCAGTAGTCTTAGTGTGGGCTATGGCTACACCTTC. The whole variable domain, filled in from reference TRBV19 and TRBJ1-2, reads DGGITQSPKYLFRKEGQNVTLSCEQNLNHDAMYWYRQDPGQGLRLIYYSQIVNDFQKGDIAEGYSVSREKKESFPLTVTSAQKNPTAFYLCASSLSVGYGYTFGSGTRLTVV.

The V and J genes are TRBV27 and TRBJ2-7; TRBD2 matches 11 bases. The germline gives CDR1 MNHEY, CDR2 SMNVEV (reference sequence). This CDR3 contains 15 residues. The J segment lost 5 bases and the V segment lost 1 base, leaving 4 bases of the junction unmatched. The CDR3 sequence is CASSLLAGGPNEQYF. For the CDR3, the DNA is TGTGCCAGCAGTTTATTAGCGGGAGGGCCGAACGAGCAGTACTTC.

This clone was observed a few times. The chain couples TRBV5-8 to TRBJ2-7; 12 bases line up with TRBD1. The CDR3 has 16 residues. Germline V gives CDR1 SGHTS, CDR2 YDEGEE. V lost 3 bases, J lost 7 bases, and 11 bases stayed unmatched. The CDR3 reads CASSSVPGTGGHEQYF. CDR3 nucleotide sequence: TGTGCCAGCAGCTCAGTCCCCGGGACAGGGGGCCATGAGCAGTACTTC.

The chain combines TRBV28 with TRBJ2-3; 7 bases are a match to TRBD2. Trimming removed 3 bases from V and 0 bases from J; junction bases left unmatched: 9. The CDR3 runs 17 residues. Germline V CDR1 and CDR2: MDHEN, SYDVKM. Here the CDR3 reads CASSFTPSGTSTDTQYF. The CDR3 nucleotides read TGTGCCAGCAGTTTTACCCCCAGCGGGACTAGCACAGATACGCAGTATTTT.

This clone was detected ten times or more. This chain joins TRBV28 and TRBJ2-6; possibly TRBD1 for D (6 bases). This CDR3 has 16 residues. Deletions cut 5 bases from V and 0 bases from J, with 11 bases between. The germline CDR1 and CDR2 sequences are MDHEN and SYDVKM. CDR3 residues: CASSPDSFSGANVLTF. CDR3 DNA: TGTGCCAGCAGTCCGGACAGTTTCTCTGGGGCCAACGTCCTGACTTTC.

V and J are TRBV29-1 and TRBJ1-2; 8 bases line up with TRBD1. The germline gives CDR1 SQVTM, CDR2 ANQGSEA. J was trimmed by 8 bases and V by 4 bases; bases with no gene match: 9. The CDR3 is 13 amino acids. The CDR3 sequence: CSVGSDRVEGYTF. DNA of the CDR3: TGCAGCGTTGGGTCGGACAGGGTCGAAGGCTACACCTTC. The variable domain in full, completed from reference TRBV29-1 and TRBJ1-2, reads SAVISQKPSRDICQRGTSLTIQCQVDSQVTMMFWYRQQPGQSLTLIATANQGSEATYESGFVIDKFPISRPNLTFSTLTVSNMSPEDSSIYLCSVGSDRVEGYTFGSGTRLTVV.

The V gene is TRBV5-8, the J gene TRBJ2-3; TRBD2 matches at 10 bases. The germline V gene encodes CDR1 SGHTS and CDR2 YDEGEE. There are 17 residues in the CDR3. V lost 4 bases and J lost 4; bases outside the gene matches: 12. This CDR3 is CASSLGLAGVYADTQYF. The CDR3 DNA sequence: TGTGCCAGCAGCCTCGGGCTAGCGGGAGTGTATGCAGATACGCAGTATTTT.

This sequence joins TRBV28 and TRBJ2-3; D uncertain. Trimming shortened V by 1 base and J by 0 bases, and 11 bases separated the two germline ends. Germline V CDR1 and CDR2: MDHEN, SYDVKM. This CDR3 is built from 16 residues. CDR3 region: CASSLFPRQSTDTQYF. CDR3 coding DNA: TGTGCCAGCAGTTTATTCCCTCGACAAAGCACAGATACGCAGTATTTT.

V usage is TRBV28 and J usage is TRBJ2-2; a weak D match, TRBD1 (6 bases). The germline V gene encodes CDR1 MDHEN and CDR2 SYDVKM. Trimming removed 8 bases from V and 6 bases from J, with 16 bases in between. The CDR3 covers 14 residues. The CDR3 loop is CASLRAGESGELFF. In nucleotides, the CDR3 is TGTGCCAGCTTAAGGGCAGGGGAATCCGGGGAGCTGTTTTTT.

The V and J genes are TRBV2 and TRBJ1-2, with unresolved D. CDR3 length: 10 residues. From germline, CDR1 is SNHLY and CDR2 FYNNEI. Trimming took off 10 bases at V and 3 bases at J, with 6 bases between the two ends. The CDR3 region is CATAYYGYTF. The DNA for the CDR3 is TGTGCCACGGCGTACTATGGCTACACCTTC.

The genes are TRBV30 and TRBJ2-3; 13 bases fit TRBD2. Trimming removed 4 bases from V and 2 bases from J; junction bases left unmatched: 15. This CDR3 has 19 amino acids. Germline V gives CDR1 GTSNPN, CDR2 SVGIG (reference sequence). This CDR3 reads CAWTPTILAGGSFTDTQYF. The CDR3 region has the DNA TGTGCCTGGACCCCAACCATACTAGCGGGAGGGTCGTTCACAGATACGCAGTATTTT.

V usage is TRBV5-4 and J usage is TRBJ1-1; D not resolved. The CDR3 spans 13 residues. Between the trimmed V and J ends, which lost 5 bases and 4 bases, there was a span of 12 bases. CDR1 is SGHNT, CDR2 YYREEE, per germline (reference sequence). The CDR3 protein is CASRGQTRTEAFF. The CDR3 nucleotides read TGTGCCAGCAGAGGGCAAACCCGCACTGAAGCTTTCTTT.

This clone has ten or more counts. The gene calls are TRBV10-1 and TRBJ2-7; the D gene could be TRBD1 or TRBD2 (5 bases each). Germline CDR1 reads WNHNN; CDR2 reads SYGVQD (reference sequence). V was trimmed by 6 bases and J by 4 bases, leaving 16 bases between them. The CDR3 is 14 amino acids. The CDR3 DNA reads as TGCGCCAGCAGCCGGGACCTAAGTTCGTACGAGCAGTACTTC. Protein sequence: CASSRDLSSYEQYF.

CDR3 DNA: TGTGCCAGCAGCCGCAGGGGAGGGGGCCAAGAGACCCAGTACTTC. This codes for CASSRRGGGQETQYF. The genes are TRBV5-5 and TRBJ2-5; tentatively, D is TRBD2 (7 bases). V was cut by 4 bases and J by 1 base, with 14 bases left in between. Germline V CDR1 and CDR2: SGHKS, YYEKEE (reference sequence). The CDR3 is made up of 15 amino acids.

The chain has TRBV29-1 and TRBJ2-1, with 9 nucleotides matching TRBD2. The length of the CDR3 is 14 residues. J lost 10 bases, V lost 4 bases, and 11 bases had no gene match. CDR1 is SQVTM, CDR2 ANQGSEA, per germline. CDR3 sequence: CSVGGGRAGFEQFF. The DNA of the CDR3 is TGCAGCGTTGGTGGCGGGAGGGCCGGTTTCGAGCAGTTCTTC.

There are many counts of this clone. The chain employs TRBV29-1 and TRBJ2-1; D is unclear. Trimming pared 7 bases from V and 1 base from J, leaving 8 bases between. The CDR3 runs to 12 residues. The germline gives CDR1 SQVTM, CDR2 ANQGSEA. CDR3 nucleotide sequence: TGCAGCGGTGTCGAGTCCTACAATGAGCAGTTCTTC. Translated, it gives CSGVESYNEQFF.

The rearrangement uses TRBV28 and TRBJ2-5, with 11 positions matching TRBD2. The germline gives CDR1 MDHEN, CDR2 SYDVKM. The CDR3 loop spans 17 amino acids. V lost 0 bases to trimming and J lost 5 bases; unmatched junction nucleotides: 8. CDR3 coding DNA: TGTGCCAGCAGTTTATGGACTAGCGGGATTGTCGCTGAGACCCAGTACTTC. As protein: CASSLWTSGIVAETQYF.

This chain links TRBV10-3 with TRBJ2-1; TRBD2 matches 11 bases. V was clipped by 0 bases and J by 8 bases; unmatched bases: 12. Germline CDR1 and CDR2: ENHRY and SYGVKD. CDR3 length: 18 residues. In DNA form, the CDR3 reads TGTGCCATCAGTGAGTCGAACCTGGGACTAGCGGCCGGCGATGAGCAGTTCTTC. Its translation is CAISESNLGLAAGDEQFF.

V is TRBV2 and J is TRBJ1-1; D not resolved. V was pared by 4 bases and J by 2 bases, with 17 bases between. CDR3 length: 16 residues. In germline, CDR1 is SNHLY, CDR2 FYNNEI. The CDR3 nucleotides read TGTGCCAGCAGTGGGACCTACCCCGCGCTCAACACTGAAGCTTTCTTT. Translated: CASSGTYPALNTEAFF. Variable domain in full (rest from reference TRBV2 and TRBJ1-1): EPEVTQTPSHQVTQMGQEVILRCVPISNHLYFYWYRQILGQKVEFLVSFYNNEISEKSEIFDDQFSVERPDGSNFTLKIRSTKLEDSAMYFCASSGTYPALNTEAFFGQGTRLTVV.